The 27 T cell receptor beta chains below all came from one sample that was sequenced in a study of shared T cell receptors in the human thymus. TCRdb's copy holds only in-frame clones and misses some; the assay was immunoSEQ multiplex PCR. The table records about 380,000 clones, 85% to 95% of them present only once. Sequenced: thymocytes. Receptors originate from a human donor.

V is TRBV14 and J is TRBJ2-1, with D maybe TRBD1 (6 bases). This CDR3 has 16 residues. Germline V gives CDR1 SGHDN, CDR2 FVKESK. Deletions cut 4 bases from V and 0 bases from J, with 13 bases between. The CDR3 DNA follows: TGTGCCAGCAGCCGGATCAGGGGCCTCTCCTACAATGAGCAGTTCTTC. Amino acid sequence: CASSRIRGLSYNEQFF.

The chain has TRBV5-1 and TRBJ2-3; TRBD2 might be the D (5 bases). CDR1 is SGHRS, CDR2 YFSETQ, per germline. Between the trimmed V and J ends, which lost 6 bases and 2 bases, there was a span of 7 bases. The CDR3 sequence is 12 residues long. The CDR3 DNA follows: TGCGCCAGCAACGGGAACACAGATACGCAGTATTTT. This gives the protein CASNGNTDTQYF.

This rearrangement joins TRBV4-3 to TRBJ2-7; possible D gene TRBD1, 6 bases. This CDR3 has 16 amino acids. Germline CDR1 LGHNA, CDR2 YSLEER. V lost 3 bases and J 3 bases, leaving 18 bases between the germline ends. The CDR3 DNA sequence: TGCGCCAGCAGCCAGGAATATGGGACACCCTACTACGAGCAGTACTTC. Its protein product is CASSQEYGTPYYEQYF.

The chain employs TRBV28 and TRBJ2-1; 13 nucleotides match TRBD2. V trimming: 10 bases; J trimming: 6 bases; junction bases outside the gene matches: 15. The CDR3 is 17 residues long. Germline V gives CDR1 MDHEN, CDR2 SYDVKM. The CDR3, as DNA: TGTGCCAACAGCCAGTTGACTAGCGGGAGGCGTATCAATGAGCAGTTCTTC. Its translation: CANSQLTSGRRINEQFF.

The CDR3 region is CASSFVGQGTDTQYF. The CDR3 coding sequence is TGTGCCAGCAGCTTCGTTGGACAGGGGACAGATACGCAGTATTTT. J is TRBJ2-3 and V is TRBV11-2; 9 bases align to TRBD1. Per the germline V gene, CDR1 is SGHAT and CDR2 is FQNNGV. Trimming at V came to 3 bases and at J to 3 bases, leaving 4 bases not matched to a gene. CDR3 length: 15 amino acids.

The rearrangement uses TRBV28 and TRBJ1-5; D call uncertain. The CDR3 spans 12 residues. Germline V gene lookup returns CDR1 MDHEN and CDR2 SYDVKM. The V end was cut by 8 bases, the J end by 0 bases, with 5 bases between. CDR3 sequence: CASWDSNQPQHF. The CDR3 region has the DNA TGTGCCAGCTGGGATAGCAATCAGCCCCAGCATTTT.

The chain uses TRBV6-5 and TRBJ1-4; D is unresolved. Between the trimmed V and J ends, which lost 5 bases and 8 bases, there was a span of 12 bases. The CDR3 extends over 13 amino acids. The germline CDR1 and CDR2 sequences are MNHEY and SVGAGI. For the CDR3, the DNA is TGTGCCAGCAGTCTTTGCTTGGGGGAAAAACTGTTTTTT. Translated, it gives CASSLCLGEKLFF.

This rearrangement joins TRBV25-1 to TRBJ1-4, with TRBD1 identical over 9 bases. V gave up 3 bases and J gave up 4 bases; unmatched junction bases: 6. Germline CDR1 MGHDK, CDR2 SYGVNS. The CDR3 totals 16 residues. CDR3 protein: CASSDTGGADNEKLFF. The CDR3 bases are TGTGCCAGCAGTGATACAGGGGGCGCAGATAATGAAAAACTGTTTTTT.

The CDR3 reads CTSSQDGIAVSNEQFF. The CDR3 coding sequence is TGCACCAGCAGCCAAGATGGAATAGCGGTCTCAAATGAGCAGTTCTTC. The chain joins TRBV1 to TRBJ2-1; the table's D call, TRBD2, has no DNA check behind it. TRBV1 is described as a pseudogene. This CDR3 is 16 amino acids long.

The rearrangement joins TRBV2 to TRBJ2-1; 8 nucleotides match TRBD2. The CDR3 contains 19 residues. V gave up 0 bases and J gave up 9 bases; unmatched junction bases: 19. Germline-derived CDR1 and CDR2 are SNHLY and FYNNEI. In DNA form, the CDR3 reads TGTGCCAGCAGTGAAGCGCTTCGGGGTAGCGGGATAATCGGCTTTGAGCAGTTCTTC. Translated, it gives CASSEALRGSGIIGFEQFF. The variable domain in full, with the rest retrieved from reference TRBV2 and TRBJ2-1, is EPEVTQTPSHQVTQMGQEVILRCVPISNHLYFYWYRQILGQKVEFLVSFYNNEISEKSEIFDDQFSVERPDGSNFTLKIRSTKLEDSAMYFCASSEALRGSGIIGFEQFFGPGTRLTVL.

This clone was counted a single time. The chain is built from TRBV7-7 and TRBJ1-5; no firm D call. CDR1 SSHAT and CDR2 FNYEAQ come from the germline V gene (reference sequence). V was clipped by 2 bases and J by 4 bases, with 3 bases between them. The CDR3 runs to 12 residues. The CDR3 DNA sequence: TGTGCCAGCAGCTTATGGAATCAGCCCCAGCATTTT. Residues: CASSLWNQPQHF.

The chain is built from TRBV27 and TRBJ2-4; D gene unclear. V dropped 5 bases and J dropped 6 bases, with 5 bases sitting between them. Per the germline V gene, CDR1 is MNHEY and CDR2 is SMNVEV (reference sequence). This CDR3 is 11 amino acids long. The CDR3 sequence is CASSPLNIQYF. Here the CDR3 DNA reads TGTGCCAGCAGTCCGTTAAACATTCAGTACTTC.

DNA for the CDR3: TGTGCCATCAGGGCAGGGAACACTGAAGCTTTCTTT. Its translation is CAIRAGNTEAFF. The chain has TRBV10-3 and TRBJ1-1, with D unclear. The CDR3 has 12 amino acids. V shed 6 bases and J shed 1 base, with 6 bases lying between them. Germline CDR1 is ENHRY and CDR2 is SYGVKD.

The chain links TRBV5-1 to TRBJ1-1; D not resolved. The CDR3 covers 13 residues. Trimming cost V 1 base and J 0 bases, with 4 bases left between them. The V gene's germline CDR1 is SGHRS and CDR2 YFSETQ. CDR3 coding DNA: TGCGCCAGCAGCTTGCTAGTGAACACTGAAGCTTTCTTT. Translation gives CASSLLVNTEAFF.

The rearrangement links TRBV28 to TRBJ1-3; 8 nucleotides align to TRBD1. Trimming cost V 6 bases and J 0 bases; bases outside gene matches: 19. This CDR3 has 20 residues. Looked up from germline, CDR1 is MDHEN and CDR2 is SYDVKM. The CDR3 reads CASRLETHTGTGVSGNTIYF. In nucleotides, the CDR3 is TGTGCCAGCAGACTCGAAACTCATACCGGGACAGGAGTCTCTGGAAACACCATATATTTT.

The chain carries TRBV7-6 and TRBJ2-3; possible D gene TRBD2, 6 bases. Germline V gives CDR1 SGHVS, CDR2 FNYEAQ. This CDR3 is built from 16 residues. The V end was cut by 2 bases, the J end by 1 base, with 13 bases between. The CDR3 nucleotides read TGTGCCAGCAGCTTAAGGGACTGCTACCGCACAGATACGCAGTATTTT. Its protein is CASSLRDCYRTDTQYF.

This clone was picked up one time. This chain joins TRBV14 and TRBJ2-7; TRBD1 matches at 9 bases. This CDR3 has 16 amino acids. Trimming took 3 bases from V and 3 from J; bases not matched to a gene: 9. Per germline, CDR1 SGHDN and CDR2 FVKESK. The CDR3 DNA follows: TGTGCCAGCAGCCATGGAGGCAGGACAGGGGACTACGAGCAGTACTTC. It is translated as CASSHGGRTGDYEQYF.

This CDR3 is CSVVGRYEQYF. The DNA of the CDR3 is TGCAGCGTTGTAGGGCGGTACGAGCAGTACTTC. The gene calls are TRBV29-1 and TRBJ2-7, with no clear D. Germline assignment: CDR1 SQVTM and CDR2 ANQGSEA. V was cut by 4 bases and J by 4 bases, with 8 bases left in between. The CDR3 totals 11 residues.

The chain recombines TRBV5-5 with TRBJ1-3; unclear D gene. V was trimmed by 6 bases and J by 8 bases, leaving 9 bases between them. Looked up from germline, CDR1 is SGHKS and CDR2 is YYEKEE (reference sequence). CDR3 length: 11 residues. The CDR3, as DNA: TGTGCCAGCACCGATGGGGACACCATATATTTT. As protein: CASTDGDTIYF.

The chain links TRBV9 to TRBJ2-2; TRBD2 is a possible D gene (6 bases). Deletions cut 0 bases from V and 5 bases from J, with 14 bases between. CDR3 length: 16 residues. Germline V CDR1 and CDR2: SGDLS, YYNGEE. This CDR3 reads CASSVVRGIGTGELFF. The CDR3, as DNA: TGTGCCAGCAGCGTAGTTCGGGGGATCGGGACCGGGGAGCTGTTTTTT. Filled out from reference TRBV9 and TRBJ2-2, the complete variable domain reads DSGVTQTPKHLITATGQRVTLRCSPRSGDLSVYWYQQSLDQGLQFLIQYYNGEERAKGNILERFSAQQFPDLHSELNLSSLELGDSALYFCASSVVRGIGTGELFFGEGSRLTVL.

The chain couples TRBV28 to TRBJ2-1; 8 nucleotides align to TRBD2. Germline-derived CDR1 and CDR2 are MDHEN and SYDVKM. Trimming cost V 3 bases and J 2 bases; bases outside gene matches: 9. This CDR3 is 17 amino acids long. CDR3 sequence reads: CASSFPVAGRTYNEQFF. The CDR3 DNA is TGTGCCAGCAGTTTCCCAGTAGCGGGAAGGACCTACAATGAGCAGTTCTTC.

The chain carries TRBV19 and TRBJ1-4, with D perhaps TRBD1 (6 bases). Trimming took off 6 bases at V and 7 bases at J, with 24 bases between the two ends. The CDR3 is 17 residues long. CDR1 and CDR2 from the germline V gene are LNHDA and SQIVND (reference sequence). This CDR3 reads CASSLQGGREKIEKLFF. The CDR3 region has the DNA TGTGCCAGTAGCCTCCAAGGGGGTCGCGAGAAAATTGAAAAACTGTTTTTT. The whole variable domain, remainder taken from reference TRBV19 and TRBJ1-4, is DGGITQSPKYLFRKEGQNVTLSCEQNLNHDAMYWYRQDPGQGLRLIYYSQIVNDFQKGDIAEGYSVSREKKESFPLTVTSAQKNPTAFYLCASSLQGGREKIEKLFFGSGTQLSVL.

This clone was observed a handful of times. The rearrangement joins TRBV6-6 to TRBJ2-3, with 8 bases that match TRBD1. V lost 2 bases and J lost 3; bases outside the gene matches: 7. Germline-derived CDR1 and CDR2 are MNHNY and SVGAGI (reference sequence). The CDR3 has 16 residues. The CDR3 nucleotides read TGTGCCAGCAGTTACGACGACAGGGGCCCTACAGATACGCAGTATTTT. It is translated as CASSYDDRGPTDTQYF.

The rearrangement uses TRBV9 and TRBJ2-5, with TRBD2 matching 8 bases. Germline V gene lookup returns CDR1 SGDLS and CDR2 YYNGEE. The CDR3 is made up of 18 amino acids. The V and J ends lost 3 bases and 4 bases, in that order; junction bases with no gene match: 17. The DNA for the CDR3 is TGTGCCAGCAGCGGAAGAATGAGCCGAGCGGGAGTGGTAGAGACCCAGTACTTC. It encodes CASSGRMSRAGVVETQYF.

The chain uses TRBV7-9 and TRBJ2-7; D possibly matches TRBD1 or TRBD2 (5 bases each). From germline, CDR1 is SEHNR and CDR2 FQNEAQ (reference sequence). The germline V and J ends were trimmed by 4 bases and 1 base, with 11 bases remaining between them. The CDR3 sequence is 14 residues long. The CDR3 region has the DNA TGTGCCAGCAGCTACTCGGGACGGTCCTACGAGCAGTACTTC. Encoded protein: CASSYSGRSYEQYF.

The rearrangement uses TRBV7-2 and TRBJ2-1, with D possibly TRBD2 on 6 matching bases. This CDR3 has 19 residues. The germline V and J ends were trimmed by 0 bases and 6 bases, with 24 bases remaining between them. Per germline, CDR1 SGHTA and CDR2 FQGNSA. The CDR3 region is CASSLAPPKSSGYGNEQFF. In DNA, the CDR3 is TGTGCCAGCAGCTTAGCGCCACCTAAGAGTAGCGGATACGGCAATGAGCAGTTCTTC. The variable domain in full, with the rest retrieved from reference TRBV7-2 and TRBJ2-1, is GAGVSQSPSNKVTEKGKDVELRCDPISGHTALYWYRQSLGQGLEFLIYFQGNSAPDKSGLPSDRFSAERTGGSVSTLTIQRTQQEDSAVYLCASSLAPPKSSGYGNEQFFGPGTRLTVL.

This sequence joins TRBV27 and TRBJ2-1; D is possibly TRBD2 (5 bases). Per germline, CDR1 MNHEY and CDR2 SMNVEV (reference sequence). V dropped 7 bases and J dropped 4 bases, with 20 bases sitting between them. The CDR3 runs 16 residues. CDR3 in amino acids: CASTTRGRRNYNEQFF. The CDR3, as DNA: TGTGCCAGCACCACCCGAGGGAGACGGAATTACAATGAGCAGTTCTTC.